This T cell receptor beta chain is from a study of T cells in Graves' hyperthyroidism and ophthalmopathy. Between the trimmed V and J ends, which lost 5 bases and 1 base, there was a span of 5 bases. The CDR3 sequence is 12 residues long. Study results and limitations: Ophthalmopathy was identified by the model a median about six months ahead of onset. Ophthalmopathy was separated from stable hyperthyroidism by a 13 V-J model.

This clonotype was observed a few times. As yet, its antigen is unknown. Amplification targeted TCR beta CDR3 regions from RNA transcripts. First-round RT-PCR with HTBI primers amplified the TCR CDR3 region. TCRdb called the multiplex PCR reads again in MiXCR, with one record for every CDR3 protein. Among about 300,000 distinct CDR3 sequences, around a fifth were seen once, and the ten largest hold 39%. Ophthalmopathy patients showed a Clinical Activity Score of at least 3, NOSPECS grade of at least 4 and duration under 3 months. 10 ml of fresh peripheral blood supplied the PBMCs. This sequence originates from a man aged 50-60 years with Graves' ophthalmopathy. Input material: blood. This rearrangement joins TRBV12-3 or TRBV12-4 to TRBJ1-1; D is undetermined. The CDR3: CASSPKNTEAFF. DNA of the CDR3: TGTGCCAGCAGTCCTAAGAACACTGAAGCTTTCTTT.